This TCR beta chain comes out of a study of identical twins (dated by TCRdb to 2016 to 2018). With regard to the full study: The study deep-sequenced TCR alpha and beta repertoires from monozygotic twins, unrelated adults of various ages and cord blood to test whether fetal clonotypes persist. To rule out contamination, the twin experiments were replicated at different times with different library preparation protocols. Paper-wide results and their limitations: Compared with coincidental sharing between unrelated individuals, out-of-frame TCR alpha sequences shared between twins had an excess of sequences with low generation probability. Recombination models systematically underestimated out-of-frame TCR alpha sharing in monozygotic twins but agreed with sharing between unrelated individuals. Fewer insertions were carried by abundant cord blood beta clonotypes; a weaker similar trend was observed in young adult naive repertoires, while no such trend was observed in memory repertoires. Because the same donors could not be followed over many years, the conclusions depended on cross-sectional statistical analysis. Excess twin sharing in beta out-of-frame sequences was weaker because fewer shared sequences lowered the signal-to-noise ratio. Invariant T cells such as MAIT and iNKT could partly confound zero-insertion analyses, though diverse VJ usage argued against this for most clonotypes.

Only healthy Caucasian donors were included. Libraries were constructed by 5' RACE. Sequencing took place on an Illumina HiSeq 2000. A universal primer binding site was added through template switching, and the final cDNA carried a unique molecular identifier so that TCR cDNA molecules could be counted accurately. Specific primers in the conserved constant-segment region were used to synthesize first-strand cDNA for the TCR alpha and beta chains. To control for contamination, every cDNA library carried two barcodes: a SMART-Mk sample barcode plus Illumina barcodes. Two successive PCR steps introduced TruSeq adapter sequences along with Illumina sample barcodes. Sequencing of the TCR alpha and beta cDNA libraries was done on the Illumina HiSeq platform using custom primers. Per the authors' processing: MiGEC processed the raw reads to extract unique molecular identifiers, while MiXCR was used to determine the CDR3 positions. For each individual, recombination models were inferred using an EM algorithm with the repgenHMM and IGoR tools. The tcR package in R was used for shared clonotype analysis, with sharing normalized by the product of cloneset sizes. To study raw recombination free of thymic and clonal selection effects, out-of-frame nonproductive sequences were analyzed. TCRdb's own reprocessing of the public reads used fastp at Q25 and MiXCR and kept productive beta chains. One record per CDR3 amino acid sequence lists the most common genes and DNA. The V and J calls shown here were made by TCRdb, not taken from the authors' results. This sample has 1.5 million to 2 million distinct CDR3 sequences in its table, and less than 40% of those were observed once. Of the sample, around 0.25% is held by the ten largest clones.

The CDR3 starts with the cysteine, ends with the phenylalanine, and has 15 residues. Only the CDR3 DNA is retained, 45 bases long and in frame from the first base. V lost 1 base and J lost 7 bases, and the count of bases not matched to a germline gene is 5. Details on this clonotype: The clone's antigen remains unknown. No quality values exist for individual bases; no much larger clone is one base distant.

This sequence originates from a newborn girl in good health. Material: cord blood. The V gene is TRBV12-3 or TRBV12-4 and the J gene is TRBJ2-1, with 9 bases in between that match TRBD2. The CDR3 in this case is CASSLESSGRNEQFF. The sequenced DNA is TGTGCCAGCAGTTTAGAATCCAGCGGGAGGAATGAGCAGTTCTTC.